This T cell receptor beta chain is from a study of blood T cell repertoires in COVID-19. Across the study: COVID-19 samples collected from the United States, Italy and Spain covered acute and convalescent phases. Sample material is recorded as cDNA or gDNA derived from T cells, B-cell-depleted T cells, or PBMCs.

The CDR3 length is 12 residues. The V end was cut by 3 bases, the J end by 8 bases, with 10 bases between. Germline loops: CDR1 MNHEY, CDR2 SVGEGT. Authors' data handling: Amplified reference gene primers provided the basis for estimating nucleated cell counts. Assay: immunoSEQ multiplex PCR; the TCRdb copy retains only in-frame clones and omits some. D and trimming come from the DNA, and the V and J calls and clone size come from that table. The data hold about 380,000 clones, with 70% to 90% observed a single time. This chain joins TRBV6-2 or TRBV6-3 and TRBJ1-2, with unresolved D. Sequenced material: PBMCs or T cells enriched from blood (not recorded which). This clonotype was obtained from a woman aged 18-29 years who had recovered from COVID-19. The CDR3 DNA sequence: TGTGCCAGCAGTTATGGGCAGCTGGGCTACACCTTC. Protein product: CASSYGQLGYTF.